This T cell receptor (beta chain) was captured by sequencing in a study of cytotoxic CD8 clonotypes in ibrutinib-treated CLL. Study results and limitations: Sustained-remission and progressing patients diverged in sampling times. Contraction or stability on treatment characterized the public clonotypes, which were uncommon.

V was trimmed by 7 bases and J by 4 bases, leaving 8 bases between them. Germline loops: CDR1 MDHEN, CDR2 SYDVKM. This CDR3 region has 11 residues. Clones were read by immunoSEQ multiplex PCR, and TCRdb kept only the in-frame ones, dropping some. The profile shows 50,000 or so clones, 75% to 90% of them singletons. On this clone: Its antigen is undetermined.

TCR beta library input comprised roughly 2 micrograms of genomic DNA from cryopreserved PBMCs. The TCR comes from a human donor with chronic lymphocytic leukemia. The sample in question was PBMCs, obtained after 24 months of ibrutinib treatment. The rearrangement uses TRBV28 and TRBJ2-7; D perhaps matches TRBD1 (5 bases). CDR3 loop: CASNQGYEQYF. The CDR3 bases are TGTGCCAGCAACCAGGGTTACGAGCAGTACTTC.